These 5 T cell receptor beta chains originate from one sample sequenced in a study of neurological immune-mediated disorders. TCRdb re-derived calls from the 5' RACE reads in MiXCR, one entry per CDR3 protein. Of around 30,000 distinct CDR3 sequences listed, 2.5% were seen once; the top ten hold about 2.5%. The specimen was PBMCs. The receptor set was obtained from a woman in her 50s with multiple sclerosis.

This clonotype occurred many times. The V call is TRBV4-2, the J call TRBJ1-1, with a possible D match to TRBD1 (5 bases). The CDR3 sequence is 12 residues long. The germline CDR1 and CDR2 sequences are LGHNA and YNFKEQ. V gave up 6 bases and J gave up 3 bases, with 8 bases separating them. DNA for the CDR3: TGTGCCAGCAGGCGGGGGTACACTGAAGCTTTCTTT. Residues: CASRRGYTEAFF.

This clonotype was found many times. The rearrangement joins TRBV28 to TRBJ1-1; D remains unclear. Germline V gives CDR1 MDHEN, CDR2 SYDVKM. The CDR3 has 16 residues. The germline V and J ends were trimmed by 3 bases and 1 base, with 15 bases remaining between them. CDR3 coding DNA: TGTGCCAGCAGTTTGAGCCCGGGAGCCAAGAACACTGAAGCTTTCTTT. Its protein is CASSLSPGAKNTEAFF.

In its sample, this clonotype was seen many times. The CDR3 bases are TGTGCCAGCGCTAGCTGGACCGTACAAGAGACCCAGTACTTC. Translated: CASASWTVQETQYF. The genes are TRBV27 and TRBJ2-5, with D possibly TRBD2 on 5 matching bases. There are 14 residues in the CDR3. Deletions cut 8 bases from V and 2 bases from J, with 15 bases between. Germline V gene sequence: CDR1 MNHEY, CDR2 SMNVEV (reference sequence).

This clonotype has a count of ten or more. The chain employs TRBV6-6 and TRBJ2-2; 8 positions agree with TRBD2. CDR3 length: 13 residues. Losses at the gene ends were 4 bases for V and 7 bases for J; bases not matched to a gene: 2. Germline assignment: CDR1 MNHNY and CDR2 SVGAGI (reference sequence). The CDR3 DNA reads as TGTGCCAGCAGTTTTGCGGGGGGCGGGGAGCTGTTTTTT. Protein: CASSFAGGGELFF.

The table lists this clonotype with many counts. The chain combines TRBV9 with TRBJ2-7; 9 bases fit TRBD2. The CDR3 covers 15 residues. Trimming removed 0 bases from V and 3 bases from J; junction bases left unmatched: 4. The germline V gene encodes CDR1 SGDLS and CDR2 YYNGEE. CDR3 bases: TGTGCCAGCAGCGTAGGACTAGCGGACTACTACGAGCAGTACTTC. It is translated as CASSVGLADYYEQYF.